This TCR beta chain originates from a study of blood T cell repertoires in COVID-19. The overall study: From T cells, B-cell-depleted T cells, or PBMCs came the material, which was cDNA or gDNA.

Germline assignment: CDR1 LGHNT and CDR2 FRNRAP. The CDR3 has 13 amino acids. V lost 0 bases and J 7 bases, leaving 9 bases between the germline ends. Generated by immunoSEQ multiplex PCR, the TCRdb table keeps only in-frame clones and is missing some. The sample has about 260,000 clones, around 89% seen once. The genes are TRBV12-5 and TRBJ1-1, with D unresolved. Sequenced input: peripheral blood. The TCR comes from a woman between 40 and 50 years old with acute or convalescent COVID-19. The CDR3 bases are TGTGCTAGTGGTTTGGTACTGGTCAATGAAGCTTTCTTT. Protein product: CASGLVLVNEAFF.